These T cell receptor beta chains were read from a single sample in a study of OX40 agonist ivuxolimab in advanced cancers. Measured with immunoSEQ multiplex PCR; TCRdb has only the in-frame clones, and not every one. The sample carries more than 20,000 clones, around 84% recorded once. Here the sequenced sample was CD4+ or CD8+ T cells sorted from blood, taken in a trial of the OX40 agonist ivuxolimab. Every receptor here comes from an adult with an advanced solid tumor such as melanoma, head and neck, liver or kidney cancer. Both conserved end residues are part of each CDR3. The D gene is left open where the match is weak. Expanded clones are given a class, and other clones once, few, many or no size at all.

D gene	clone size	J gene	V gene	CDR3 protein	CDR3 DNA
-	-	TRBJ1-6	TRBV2	CASSDGRVRSPLHF	TGTGCCAGCAGTGATGGACGGGTTCGATCACCCCTCCACTTT
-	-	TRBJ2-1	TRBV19	CASRRQAPSDEQFF	TGTGCCAGTAGACGACAGGCCCCGTCCGATGAGCAGTTCTTC
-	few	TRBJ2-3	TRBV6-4	CASSEEGADTQYF	TGTGCCAGCAGTGAAGAGGGAGCAGATACGCAGTATTTT
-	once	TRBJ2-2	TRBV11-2	CASSYLEAGARELFF	TGTGCCAGCAGCTACCTAGAGGCCGGGGCTCGGGAGCTGTTTTTT
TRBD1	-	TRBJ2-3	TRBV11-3	CASSPGQGASTDTQYF	TGTGCCAGCAGTCCGGGACAGGGTGCAAGCACAGATACGCAGTATTTT
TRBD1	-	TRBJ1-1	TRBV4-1	CASSQEGTGWTEAFF	TGCGCCAGCAGCCAAGAGGGGACAGGGTGGACTGAAGCTTTCTTT
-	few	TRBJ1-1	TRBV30	CAWTKGFNTEAFF	TGTGCCTGGACCAAGGGTTTTAACACTGAAGCTTTCTTT
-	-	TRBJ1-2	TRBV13	CASSRWGGYGYTF	TGTGCCAGCAGTCGTTGGGGGGGCTATGGCTACACCTTC
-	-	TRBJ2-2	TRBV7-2	CASSAQPFTGELFF	TGTGCCAGCAGCGCCCAACCATTCACCGGGGAGCTGTTTTTT
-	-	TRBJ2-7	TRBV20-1	CSAKYYEQYF	TGCAGTGCTAAATACTACGAGCAGTACTTC
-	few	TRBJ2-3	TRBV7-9	CASSTSTDTQYF	TGTGCCAGCAGCACCTCTACAGATACGCAGTATTTT
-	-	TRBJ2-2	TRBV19	CATMTELNTGELFF	TGTGCCACGATGACGGAACTGAACACCGGGGAGCTGTTTTTT
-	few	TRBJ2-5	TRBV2	CASTGGDLVGETQYF	TGTGCCAGCACCGGCGGTGATCTCGTAGGAGAGACCCAGTACTTC
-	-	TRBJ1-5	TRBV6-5	CASSADRNNQPQHF	TGTGCCAGCAGTGCGGACAGAAACAATCAGCCCCAGCATTTT
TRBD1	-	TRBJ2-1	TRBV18	CASSPPQGADYNEQFF	TGTGCCAGCTCACCACCTCAGGGGGCTGACTACAATGAGCAGTTCTTC
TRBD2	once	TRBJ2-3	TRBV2	CASSEIAGEYF	TGTGCCAGCAGTGAGATAGCGGGAGAATATTTT
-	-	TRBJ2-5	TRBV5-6	CASTRRGRGRQETQYF	TGTGCCAGCACCCGTAGGGGCAGGGGAAGGCAAGAGACCCAGTACTTC
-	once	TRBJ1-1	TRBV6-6	CASSYETGRSNTEAFF	TGTGCCAGCAGTTACGAAACAGGGAGATCGAACACTGAAGCTTTCTTT
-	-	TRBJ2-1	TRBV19	CASRTTLGHEQFF	TGTGCCAGTAGGACTACCCTCGGGCATGAGCAGTTCTTC
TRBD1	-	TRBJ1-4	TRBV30	CAWRTGPNEKLFF	TGTGCCTGGAGGACAGGGCCTAATGAAAAACTGTTTTTT
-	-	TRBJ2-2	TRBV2	CASSLREGLTGELFF	TGTGCCAGCAGTCTACGTGAAGGGTTGACCGGGGAGCTGTTTTTT
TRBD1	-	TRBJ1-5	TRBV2	CASSLTGGRNQPQHF	TGTGCCAGCAGTCTAACAGGGGGCCGGAATCAGCCCCAGCATTTT
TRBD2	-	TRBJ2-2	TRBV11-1	CASSTGTSGTNTGELFF	TGTGCCAGCAGCACCGGGACTAGCGGGACGAACACCGGGGAGCTGTTTTTT
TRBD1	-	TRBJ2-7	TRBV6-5	CASSYSGTGQYF	TGTGCCAGCAGTTACTCTGGGACAGGCCAGTACTTC
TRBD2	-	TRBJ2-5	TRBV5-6	CASSFRTSGREETQYF	TGTGCCAGCAGCTTCCGGACTAGCGGGAGGGAAGAGACCCAGTACTTC
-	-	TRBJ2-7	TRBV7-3	CASSLDHRNGQYF	TGTGCCAGCAGCTTAGACCACCGGAATGGGCAGTACTTC
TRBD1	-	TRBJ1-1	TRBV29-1	CSVLTGGRTEAFF	TGCAGCGTTCTGACAGGGGGAAGGACTGAAGCTTTCTTT
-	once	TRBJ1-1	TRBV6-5	CASSYVAEWAFF	TGTGCCAGCAGTTACGTTGCCGAATGGGCTTTCTTT
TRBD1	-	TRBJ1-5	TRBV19	CASSMSGGRQPQHF	TGTGCCAGTAGTATGTCAGGGGGCCGTCAGCCCCAGCATTTT
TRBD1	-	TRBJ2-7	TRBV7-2	CASSPGGALNEQYF	TGTGCCAGCAGCCCAGGGGGCGCGTTGAACGAGCAGTACTTC
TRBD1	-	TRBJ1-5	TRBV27	CASRTGARPQHF	TGTGCCAGCAGGACAGGGGCTAGGCCCCAGCATTTT
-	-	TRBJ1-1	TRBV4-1	CASSPRDLGGRTEAFF	TGCGCCAGCAGCCCCCGGGACCTGGGAGGAAGAACTGAAGCTTTCTTT
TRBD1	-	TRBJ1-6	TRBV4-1	CASSQLQGNSPLHF	TGCGCCAGCAGCCAATTACAGGGGAATTCACCCCTCCACTTT
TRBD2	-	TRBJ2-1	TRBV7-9	CASSYRGGGDEQFF	TGTGCCAGCAGCTACCGGGGGGGCGGAGACGAGCAGTTCTTC
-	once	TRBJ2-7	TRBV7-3	CASSLVGTLYEQYF	TGTGCCAGCAGCTTAGTCGGGACTTTATACGAGCAGTACTTC
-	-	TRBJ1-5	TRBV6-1	CASVWDTYSNQPQHF	TGTGCCAGCGTATGGGACACCTATAGCAATCAGCCCCAGCATTTT
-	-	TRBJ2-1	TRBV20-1	CSARLVGEQFF	TGCAGTGCTAGACTAGTTGGTGAGCAGTTCTTC
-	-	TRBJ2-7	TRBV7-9	CASSFLRGEQYF	TGTGCCAGCAGCTTCCTGAGAGGGGAGCAGTACTTC
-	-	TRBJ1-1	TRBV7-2	CASSLVSLLNTEAFF	TGTGCCAGCAGCTTAGTGTCGCTGTTGAACACTGAAGCTTTCTTT
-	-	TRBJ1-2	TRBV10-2	CASKKTESYGYTF	TGCGCCAGCAAAAAGACAGAGTCATATGGCTACACCTTC
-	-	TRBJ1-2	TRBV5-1	CASRGDGNYGYTF	TGCGCCAGCAGGGGGGACGGCAACTATGGCTACACCTTC
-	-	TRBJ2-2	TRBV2	CASTTQGTGELFF	TGTGCCAGCACCACACAGGGAACCGGGGAGCTGTTTTTT
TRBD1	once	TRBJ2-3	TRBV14	CASSQDDRALTPRDTQYF	TGTGCCAGCAGCCAAGATGACAGGGCTCTTACTCCACGAGATACGCAGTATTTT
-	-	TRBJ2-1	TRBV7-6	CASMGVDSYNEQFF	TGTGCCAGCATGGGGGTCGACTCCTACAATGAGCAGTTCTTC
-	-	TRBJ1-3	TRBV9	CASSVAPGNTIYF	TGTGCCAGCAGCGTAGCTCCTGGAAACACCATATATTTT
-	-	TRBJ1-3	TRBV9	CASSVDPAGGNTIYF	TGTGCCAGCAGCGTAGACCCAGCAGGCGGGAACACCATATATTTT
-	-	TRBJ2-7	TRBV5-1	CASSLAGLNYEQYF	TGCGCCAGCAGCTTGGCCGGGCTGAACTACGAGCAGTACTTC
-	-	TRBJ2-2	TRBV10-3	CAIQGPGELFF	TGTGCCATCCAGGGGCCCGGGGAGCTGTTTTTT
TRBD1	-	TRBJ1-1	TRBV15	CATSKTGLSRGNTEAFF	TGTGCCACCAGCAAGACAGGGCTTAGCAGGGGGAACACTGAAGCTTTCTTT
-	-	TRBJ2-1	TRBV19	CASSIGNNNEQFF	TGTGCCAGTAGTATAGGCAACAACAATGAGCAGTTCTTC
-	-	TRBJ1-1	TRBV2	CASTEGRNTEAFF	TGTGCCAGCACCGAGGGCAGAAACACTGAAGCTTTCTTT
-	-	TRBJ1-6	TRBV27	CASSLSPSSPLHF	TGTGCCAGCAGTTTATCCCCTAGTTCACCCCTCCACTTT
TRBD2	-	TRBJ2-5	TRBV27	CASSPPGLAGGETQYF	TGTGCCAGCAGTCCCCCCGGACTAGCGGGAGGGGAGACCCAGTACTTC